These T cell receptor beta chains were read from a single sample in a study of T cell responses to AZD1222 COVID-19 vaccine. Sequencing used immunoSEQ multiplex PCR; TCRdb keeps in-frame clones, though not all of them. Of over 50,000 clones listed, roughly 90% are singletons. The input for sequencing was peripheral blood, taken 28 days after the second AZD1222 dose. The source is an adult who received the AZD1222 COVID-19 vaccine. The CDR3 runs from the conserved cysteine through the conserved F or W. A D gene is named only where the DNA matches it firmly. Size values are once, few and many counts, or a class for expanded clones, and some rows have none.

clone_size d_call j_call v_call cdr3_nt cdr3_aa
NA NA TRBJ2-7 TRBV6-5 TGTGCCAGCAAAACCTCACGGGGCGGCTACGAGCAGTACTTC CASKTSRGGYEQYF
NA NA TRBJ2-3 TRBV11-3 TGTGCCAGCAGCCTTCACGGTAATACGCAGTATTTT CASSLHGNTQYF
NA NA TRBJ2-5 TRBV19 TGTGCCAGTAGTGGGACATCGACCCAAGAGACCCAGTACTTC CASSGTSTQETQYF
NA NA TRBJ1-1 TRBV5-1 TGCGCCAGCAGCTTGAGCTTAAACACTGAAGCTTTCTTT CASSLSLNTEAFF
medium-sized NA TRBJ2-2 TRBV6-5 TGTGCCAGCAGTTACAGACAAATGAACACCGGGGAGCTGTTTTTT CASSYRQMNTGELFF
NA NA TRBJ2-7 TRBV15 TGTGCCACCAGCAGAGATTTGGGCGGGCAGTACTTC CATSRDLGGQYF
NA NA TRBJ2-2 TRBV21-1 NA CASSWGSGSKVGELFF
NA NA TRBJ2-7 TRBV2 TGTGCCAGCAAGCTTGGAGGAGAGCAGTACTTC CASKLGGEQYF
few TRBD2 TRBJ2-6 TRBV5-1 TGCGCCAGCAGCACGAGACTAGCGGGAGGACCCTCTGGGGCCAACGTCCTGACTTTC CASSTRLAGGPSGANVLTF
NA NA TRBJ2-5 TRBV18 TGTGCCAGCTCACCACCGTACAGTCAAGAGACCCAGTACTTC CASSPPYSQETQYF
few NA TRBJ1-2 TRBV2 TGTGCCAGCAGTGAAGGACAGGACTATGGCTACACCTTC CASSEGQDYGYTF
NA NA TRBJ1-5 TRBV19 TGTGCCAGTAGTATGGGCCCTTCCGGGCCCTATAGCAATCAGCCCCAGCATTTT CASSMGPSGPYSNQPQHF
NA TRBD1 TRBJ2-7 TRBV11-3 TGTGCCAGCAGCCTCCGGGACAGAGCCTACGAGCAGTACTTC CASSLRDRAYEQYF
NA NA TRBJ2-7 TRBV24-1 TGTGCCACCAGTGAGGACGGAGTAAACTACGAGCAGTACTTC CATSEDGVNYEQYF
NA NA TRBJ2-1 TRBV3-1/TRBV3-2 TGTGCCAGCAGCCAAGAAGACTTCTCCTACAATGAGCAGTTCTTC CASSQEDFSYNEQFF
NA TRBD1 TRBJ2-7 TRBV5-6 TGTGCCAGCAGCGCGGACAGGGCGGCGAATCCCACCTACGAGCAGTACTTC CASSADRAANPTYEQYF
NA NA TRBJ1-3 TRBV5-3 TGTGCCAGAAGCAACCGAGACTCTGGAAACACCATATATTTT CARSNRDSGNTIYF
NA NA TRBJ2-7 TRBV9 TGTGCCAGCAGCCCTAACTCCATTCTTCCCTACGAGCAGTACTTC CASSPNSILPYEQYF
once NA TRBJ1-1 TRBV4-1 TGCGCCAGCAGCCAAGATCGGGGACAAGGCACTGAAGCTTTCTTT CASSQDRGQGTEAFF
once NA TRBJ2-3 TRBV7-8 TGTGCCAGCTACATCGTGGGGGGACTTGTGAATACGCAGTATTTT CASYIVGGLVNTQYF
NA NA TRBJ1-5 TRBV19 TGTGCCAGTAAAGACAGAGGGTTTTCGGATCAGCCCCAGCATTTT CASKDRGFSDQPQHF